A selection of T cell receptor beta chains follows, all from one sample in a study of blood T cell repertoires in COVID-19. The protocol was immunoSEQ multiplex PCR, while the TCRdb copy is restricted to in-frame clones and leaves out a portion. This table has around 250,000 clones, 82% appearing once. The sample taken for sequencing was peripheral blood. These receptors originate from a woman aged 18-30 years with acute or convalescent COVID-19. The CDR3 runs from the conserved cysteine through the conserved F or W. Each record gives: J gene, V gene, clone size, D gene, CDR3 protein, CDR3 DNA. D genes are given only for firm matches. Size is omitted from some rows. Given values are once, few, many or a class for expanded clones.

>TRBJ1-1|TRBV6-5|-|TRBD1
CASNTRGRNTEAFF
TGTGCCAGCAATACCAGGGGGCGGAACACTGAAGCTTTCTTT
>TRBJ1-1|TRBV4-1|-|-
CASSQDWTEENTEAFF
TGCGCCAGCAGCCAAGATTGGACAGAGGAAAACACTGAAGCTTTCTTT
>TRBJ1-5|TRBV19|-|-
CASSNQGGQPQHF
TGTGCCAGTAGTAATCAGGGCGGCCAGCCCCAGCATTTT
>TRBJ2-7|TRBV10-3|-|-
CATRTGSSYEQYF
TGTGCCACTCGGACGGGAAGCTCCTACGAGCAGTACTTC
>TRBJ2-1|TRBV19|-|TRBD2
CASRNGGVGNEQFF
TGTGCCAGTAGGAACGGGGGGGTAGGCAATGAGCAGTTCTTC
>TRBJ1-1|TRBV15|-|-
CATSSEWSGLEAFF
TGTGCCACCAGCAGTGAATGGTCAGGCCTTGAAGCTTTCTTT
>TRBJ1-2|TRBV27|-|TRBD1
CASSHAKQGAGNGYTF
TGTGCCAGCAGCCACGCCAAACAGGGGGCGGGGAATGGCTACACCTTC
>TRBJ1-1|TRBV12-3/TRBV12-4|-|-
CASSTQGNTEAFF
TGTGCCAGCAGTACACAGGGGAACACTGAAGCTTTCTTT
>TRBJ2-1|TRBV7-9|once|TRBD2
CASSFYGTSPSNEQFF
TGTGCCAGCAGCTTCTATGGGACTAGCCCAAGCAATGAGCAGTTCTTC
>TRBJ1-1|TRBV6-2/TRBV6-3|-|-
CASSYSTGEAFF
TGTGCCAGCAGTTACTCTACGGGTGAAGCTTTCTTT
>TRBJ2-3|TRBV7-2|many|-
CASSLGSRQGADTQYF
TGTGCCAGCAGCTTAGGTTCCCGGCAGGGCGCAGATACGCAGTATTTT
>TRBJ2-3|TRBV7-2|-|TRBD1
CASSLYLDRVPDTQYF
TGTGCCAGCAGCTTATATTTGGACAGGGTGCCAGATACGCAGTATTTT
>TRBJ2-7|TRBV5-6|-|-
CASNLQGADPYEQYF
TGTGCCAGCAACCTACAGGGCGCAGACCCCTACGAGCAGTACTTC
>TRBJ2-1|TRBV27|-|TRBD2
CASSRGEAGLQFF
TGTGCCAGCAGTCGGGGGGAGGCGGGCCTTCAGTTCTTC
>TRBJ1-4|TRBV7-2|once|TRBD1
CASSSTGGFVEKLFF
TGTGCCAGCAGCTCAACAGGGGGCTTTGTTGAAAAACTGTTTTTT
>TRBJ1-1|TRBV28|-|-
CASSHLLGGTEAFF
TGTGCCAGCAGCCATCTATTAGGGGGCACTGAAGCTTTCTTT
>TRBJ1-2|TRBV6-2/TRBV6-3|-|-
CASSLLNYGYTF
TGTGCCAGCAGCTTACTAAACTATGGCTACACCTTC